This TCR beta chain was observed in a study of T cell responses to AZD1222 COVID-19 vaccine. Remarks on this clone: Its specificity is not known.

Broader study findings: Most donors were white British and more were female, and clonal diversity was possibly underestimated.

Generated by immunoSEQ multiplex PCR, the TCRdb table keeps only in-frame clones and is missing some. The sample contains some 71,000 clones, 89% of which appear only once. This sequence was found in an adult who received the AZD1222 COVID-19 vaccine. Source: peripheral blood, taken 28 days after the second AZD1222 dose.

CDR3: CASSTPGEKGQVDGYTF. For the CDR3, the DNA is TGTGCCAGCAGCACACCCGGGGAGAAAGGACAGGTCGATGGCTACACCTTC. This rearrangement joins TRBV7-9 to TRBJ1-2; TRBD1 matches at 7 bases. CDR1 is SEHNR and CDR2 is FQNEAQ in the germline V gene (reference sequence). This CDR3 has 17 residues. V was clipped by 5 bases and J by 6 bases; unmatched bases: 18. The complete variable domain, with remaining parts taken from reference TRBV7-9 and TRBJ1-2, reads DTGVSQNPRHKITKRGQNVTFRCDPISEHNRLYWYRQTLGQGPEFLTYFQNEAQLEKSRLLSDRFSAERPKGSFSTLEIQRTEQGDSAMYLCASSTPGEKGQVDGYTFGSGTRLTVV.